Shown below are 19 T cell receptor beta chains from a single sample sequenced in a study of beta chain features in type 1 diabetes (dated 2018 in TCRdb). Study-wide conclusions, independent of this receptor: In all four CD4+ subsets, TCRB CDR3 length was moderately but significantly shorter in type 1 diabetes patients.

Library construction relied on the immunoSEQ multiplex PCR assay. All of the isolated RNA was reverse transcribed with the High Capacity cDNA Reverse Transcription Kit, so expressed TCRB transcripts were sequenced. TCRdb re-hosts the immuneACCESS table, in-frame sequences only. Its copies lack some clones; in the studies checked, an unresolved V gene accounts for under half of them, and the cause for the rest is not known. The sample has about 150,000 clones on record, approximately 7.8% of them singletons. The ten largest make up approximately 0.85% of the sample. For these TCRs, the target antigens are not known. Source material: central memory CD4+ T cells from blood. Receptors originate from a woman aged 40 to 55 with type 1 diabetes.

This clone has a handful of counts. The V and J genes are TRBV5-4 and TRBJ2-1, with D possibly TRBD1 on 6 matching bases. V lost 1 base and J 9 bases, leaving 17 bases between the germline ends. This CDR3 has 15 residues. Germline lookup yields CDR1 SGHNT and CDR2 YYREEE (reference sequence). The CDR3: CASSLRSQGTSEQFF. CDR3 in DNA: TGTGCCAGCAGCTTGAGATCACAGGGAACGAGTGAGCAGTTCTTC.

There are a few counts of this clone. The CDR3 protein is CASIDGSDYNEQFF. The CDR3 nucleotides are TGTGCCAGCATCGACGGGTCGGACTACAATGAGCAGTTCTTC. The chain recombines TRBV25-1 with TRBJ2-1; D uncertain. The CDR3 length is 14 residues. The V end was cut by 7 bases, the J end by 3 bases, with 13 bases between. Germline CDR1 reads MGHDK; CDR2 reads SYGVNS.

V usage is TRBV4-1 and J usage is TRBJ2-1; 9 positions agree with TRBD1. Germline CDR1 is MGHRA and CDR2 is YSYEKL. Trimming removed 4 bases from V and 7 bases from J; junction bases left unmatched: 8. This CDR3 has 15 amino acids. CDR3 sequence (DNA): TGCGCCAGCAGCCGGGGACAGGGAAGGAAGAATGAGCAGTTCTTC. This sequence encodes CASSRGQGRKNEQFF.

The genes are TRBV7-2 and TRBJ1-6; no definite D call. This CDR3 has 16 residues. CDR1 and CDR2 (germline): SGHTA, FQGNSA. V gave up 1 base and J gave up 4 bases, with 11 bases separating them. Here the CDR3 DNA reads TGTGCCAGCAGCTTAGAGACCAGGCCTTATAATTCACCCCTCCACTTT. Its protein product is CASSLETRPYNSPLHF. Full variable domain (rest looked up from reference TRBV7-2 and TRBJ1-6): GAGVSQSPSNKVTEKGKDVELRCDPISGHTALYWYRQSLGQGLEFLIYFQGNSAPDKSGLPSDRFSAERTGGSVSTLTIQRTQQEDSAVYLCASSLETRPYNSPLHFGNGTRLTVT.

The rearrangement links TRBV4-3 to TRBJ1-6; D might be TRBD1 (5 bases). Germline V CDR1 and CDR2: LGHNA, YSLEER. Trimming removed 0 bases from V and 7 bases from J, with 13 bases in between. The CDR3 loop spans 16 amino acids. CDR3 in amino acids: CASSQEEGRYNSPLHF. DNA of the CDR3: TGCGCCAGCAGCCAAGAGGAGGGACGTTACAATTCACCCCTCCACTTT.

This chain connects TRBV20-1 to TRBJ2-7; D gene ambiguous. The CDR3 runs to 10 residues. V lost 6 bases and J lost 5, with 8 bases in between. Germline V lookup: CDR1 DFQATT, CDR2 SNEGSKA (reference sequence). The CDR3 DNA follows: TGCAGTGCAGTCGGAGACGAGCAGTACTTC. This encodes CSAVGDEQYF.

This clone was seen a few times. The V call is TRBV5-4, the J call TRBJ2-5; weak D call: TRBD2 (5 bases). Germline CDR1 SGHNT, CDR2 YYREEE (reference sequence). This CDR3 has 15 amino acids. Trimming took 3 bases from V and 5 from J, leaving 17 bases between them. DNA of the CDR3: TGTGCCAGCAGCTGGCCTGGCAGAGGGTCTGAGACCCAGTACTTC. This encodes CASSWPGRGSETQYF. The entire variable domain, with the rest obtained from reference TRBV5-4 and TRBJ2-5, is as follows: ETGVTQSPTHLIKTRGQQVTLRCSSQSGHNTVSWYQQALGQGPQFIFQYYREEENGRGNFPPRFSGLQFPNYSSELNVNALELDDSALYLCASSWPGRGSETQYFGPGTRLLVL.

This clone was recorded many times. The chain uses TRBV29-1 and TRBJ2-7; the match to TRBD2 covers 8 bases. The CDR3 spans 14 residues. Germline lookup yields CDR1 SQVTM and CDR2 ANQGSEA. With 7 bases clipped from V and 5 bases from J, the junction kept 13 bases outside the gene matches. The CDR3 DNA follows: TGCAGCGCCTCGGGGAAAGCGGGAGTTGACGAGCAGTACTTC. The encoded protein is CSASGKAGVDEQYF.

V usage is TRBV30 and J usage is TRBJ1-1, with 7 bases fitting TRBD1. The CDR3 loop spans 15 amino acids. Trimming took 4 bases from V and 1 from J; bases not matched to a gene: 9. CDR1 and CDR2 from the germline V gene are GTSNPN and SVGIG (reference sequence). CDR3 DNA: TGTGCCTGGATTCCCACAGGGGTATGGAACACTGAAGCTTTCTTT. It is translated as CAWIPTGVWNTEAFF. Full variable domain (outside the CDR3, taken from reference TRBV30 and TRBJ1-1): SQTIHQWPATLVQPVGSPLSLECTVEGTSNPNLYWYRQAAGRGLQLLFYSVGIGQISSEVPQNLSASRPQDRQFILSSKKLLLSDSGFYLCAWIPTGVWNTEAFFGQGTRLTVV.

In its sample, this clone was seen a few times. The CDR3, as DNA: TGTGCCAGCACCCAGACAGACGACCTGAACACTGAAGCTTTCTTT. This translates into CASTQTDDLNTEAFF. The chain carries TRBV6-1 and TRBJ1-1; possible D gene TRBD1, 5 bases. The CDR3 has 15 residues. Germline values: CDR1 MNHNS, CDR2 SASEGT. V lost 7 bases, J lost 0 bases, and 15 bases lay in between.

The rearrangement uses TRBV10-3 and TRBJ1-2; TRBD1 is a possible D gene (6 bases). This CDR3 has 18 amino acids. V was trimmed by 6 bases and J by 0 bases, leaving 23 bases between them. From germline, CDR1 is ENHRY and CDR2 SYGVKD. CDR3 protein: CAISQQQGGTPPNYGYTF. The CDR3 nucleotides are TGTGCCATCAGCCAGCAACAGGGTGGGACCCCACCTAACTATGGCTACACCTTC.

This clone has only a few counts. The rearrangement uses TRBV2 and TRBJ2-7; 9 nucleotides align to TRBD1. CDR1 is SNHLY, CDR2 FYNNEI, per germline. V dropped 6 bases and J dropped 4; count of bases not matched to a gene: 10. The CDR3 runs to 15 residues. CDR3 in amino acids: CASREPGQGTYEQYF. The CDR3 bases are TGTGCCAGCAGGGAACCGGGACAGGGAACATACGAGCAGTACTTC.

The sample holds a few counts of this clone. This chain joins TRBV28 and TRBJ2-1, with 7 bases aligning to TRBD2. Germline CDR1 reads MDHEN; CDR2 reads SYDVKM. V lost 2 bases to trimming and J lost 4 bases; unmatched junction nucleotides: 5. This CDR3 spans 15 amino acids. The CDR3 sequence is CASSLGREWYNEQFF. In DNA form, the CDR3 reads TGTGCCAGCAGTTTAGGGCGGGAGTGGTACAATGAGCAGTTCTTC.

This clone was detected only a few times. The CDR3 nucleotides read TGCGCCAGCAGCCCTCCAAGGCAGGGTGAGTTCGAGCAGTACTTC. This translates into CASSPPRQGEFEQYF. The J gene is TRBJ2-7, the V gene TRBV4-1, with D possibly matching TRBD1 (5 bases). Germline-derived CDR1 and CDR2 are MGHRA and YSYEKL. This CDR3 has 15 amino acids. V gave up 4 bases and J gave up 6 bases, with 19 bases separating them.

This rearrangement joins TRBV6-5 to TRBJ1-2, with D possibly being TRBD1 (6 bases). Trimming took 6 bases from V and 3 from J, leaving 11 bases between them. The CDR3 length is 13 residues. Germline lookup yields CDR1 MNHEY and CDR2 SVGAGI. The CDR3 DNA is TGTGCCAGCAGGTTACAGGGCTACTATGGCTACACCTTC. Residues: CASRLQGYYGYTF.

This sequence joins TRBV5-1 and TRBJ2-7; 10 bases map to TRBD1. J was trimmed by 3 bases and V by 4 bases; bases with no gene match: 7. CDR1 is SGHRS, CDR2 YFSETQ, per germline. The CDR3 is 15 amino acids. The CDR3 DNA reads as TGCGCCAGCAGCAACCCGGGACAGGGGTTCTACGAGCAGTACTTC. It translates to CASSNPGQGFYEQYF.

This clone was observed a few times. The V gene is TRBV28, the J gene TRBJ2-5, with a possible D match to TRBD2 (6 bases). The germline V and J ends were trimmed by 10 bases and 2 bases, with 20 bases remaining between them. The germline V gene has CDR1 MDHEN and CDR2 SYDVKM. The CDR3 runs 15 residues. CDR3 loop: CATQRTGVLQETQYF. For the CDR3, the DNA is TGTGCCACCCAGAGAACGGGGGTTCTACAAGAGACCCAGTACTTC.

The gene calls are TRBV4-3 and TRBJ2-7, with D maybe TRBD2 (5 bases). Germline-derived CDR1 and CDR2 are LGHNA and YSLEER. Trimming removed 0 bases from V and 2 bases from J, with 17 bases in between. The CDR3 is made up of 17 amino acids. In nucleotides, the CDR3 is TGCGCCAGCAGCCAAGATTGGGGAGTGGAATCGACCTACGAGCAGTACTTC. Translated, it gives CASSQDWGVESTYEQYF.

There are a few counts of this clone. The genes are TRBV9 and TRBJ2-3, with 7 bases matching TRBD1. This CDR3 comprises 16 residues. The germline V gene has CDR1 SGDLS and CDR2 YYNGEE. V gave up 4 bases and J gave up 1 base; unmatched junction bases: 9. Written as DNA, the CDR3 is TGTGCCAGCAGCCCTCGGACAGGTGGGGGCACAGATACGCAGTATTTT. Its protein product is CASSPRTGGGTDTQYF. The full variable domain, rest sourced from reference TRBV9 and TRBJ2-3, is DSGVTQTPKHLITATGQRVTLRCSPRSGDLSVYWYQQSLDQGLQFLIQYYNGEERAKGNILERFSAQQFPDLHSELNLSSLELGDSALYFCASSPRTGGGTDTQYFGPGTRLTVL.